Listed here are 10 T cell receptor beta chains from one sample, sequenced in a study of blood T cell repertoires in COVID-19. Libraries were prepared by immunoSEQ multiplex PCR; TCRdb keeps only in-frame clonotypes and omits some of them. The data contain around 47,000 clones, about four fifths of them singletons. The sequencing sample was made of peripheral blood. These receptors were taken from a man aged 70-80 years with active COVID-19.

This chain connects TRBV4-2 to TRBJ2-1; the match to TRBD1 covers 8 bases. Germline-derived CDR1 and CDR2 are LGHNA and YNFKEQ. This CDR3 spans 15 amino acids. V lost 5 bases to trimming and J lost 4 bases; unmatched junction nucleotides: 7. This CDR3 is CASSTGGSAYNEQFF. For the CDR3, the DNA is TGTGCCAGCAGCACAGGGGGATCGGCTTACAATGAGCAGTTCTTC.

The chain couples TRBV6-5 to TRBJ2-6; tentatively, D is TRBD2 (5 bases). The CDR3 sequence is 15 residues long. Trimming left V 7 bases short and J 0 bases short, with 10 bases between. From germline, CDR1 is MNHEY and CDR2 SVGAGI. This CDR3 is CASTPGSSGANVLTF. The CDR3 region has the DNA TGTGCCAGCACCCCTGGGAGCTCTGGGGCCAACGTCCTGACTTTC.

V and J are TRBV20-1 and TRBJ2-7, with TRBD1 matching over 8 bases. Looked up from germline, CDR1 is DFQATT and CDR2 is SNEGSKA (reference sequence). The junction had 7 bases not matched to a gene; V was cut back by 4 bases and J by 11 bases. The CDR3 sequence is 11 residues long. This CDR3 reads CSAKLSTGEYF. CDR3 nucleotides: TGCAGTGCTAAGCTGTCGACAGGGGAGTACTTC.

The J gene is TRBJ2-7, the V gene TRBV3-1 (or the pseudogene TRBV3-2), with 7 nucleotides matching TRBD2. This CDR3 is built from 14 residues. J lost 2 bases, V lost 4 bases, and 5 bases had no gene match. Germline V lookup: CDR1 LGHDT, CDR2 YNNKEL (reference sequence). In DNA form, the CDR3 reads TGTGCCAGCAGCCGACGTGGGGGGGCCTACGAGCAGTACTTC. Protein product: CASSRRGGAYEQYF.

The chain employs TRBV18 and TRBJ2-2; D possibly corresponds to TRBD2 (6 bases). CDR3 size: 17 residues. V was clipped by 4 bases and J by 0 bases, with 15 bases between them. CDR1 is KGHSH, CDR2 LQKENI, per germline. CDR3 sequence reads: CASSLYAGISNTGELFF. Here the CDR3 DNA reads TGTGCCAGCTCACTTTACGCGGGGATCTCGAACACCGGGGAGCTGTTTTTT.

This clone was found once. The V call is TRBV5-1, the J call TRBJ2-1; 11 positions agree with TRBD2. This CDR3 spans 19 amino acids. The V gene's germline CDR1 is SGHRS and CDR2 YFSETQ. J gave up 0 bases and V 4 bases, and 12 bases lay outside the gene matches. The CDR3 reads CASSPPGTSGSSSYNEQFF. Here the CDR3 DNA reads TGCGCCAGCAGCCCCCCCGGGACTAGCGGATCGAGCTCCTACAATGAGCAGTTCTTC.

The chain links TRBV5-5 to TRBJ2-3; 8 nucleotides align to TRBD2. This CDR3 is 16 amino acids long. The germline CDR1 and CDR2 sequences are SGHKS and YYEKEE (reference sequence). V was clipped by 1 base and J by 6 bases; unmatched bases: 10. The CDR3 sequence: CASSLFGPRGDDTQYF. CDR3 coding DNA: TGTGCCAGCAGCTTGTTTGGGCCGCGGGGGGATGATACGCAGTATTTT.

Sample share makes this clone medium-sized. V is TRBV29-1 and J is TRBJ2-1; D is possibly TRBD2 (6 bases). The CDR3 spans 15 residues. Germline loops: CDR1 SQVTM, CDR2 ANQGSEA. The V end lost 2 bases, the J end lost 7 bases, and 18 bases lay between the germline ends. The CDR3 DNA sequence: TGCAGCGTTGAATTCCCGGAGGGGAGGTGGAATGAGCAGTTCTTC. It codes for CSVEFPEGRWNEQFF.

This clone was detected a few times. The chain carries TRBV12-3 or TRBV12-4 and TRBJ1-1; D is undetermined. The CDR3 contains 12 residues. V was cut by 2 bases and J by 11 bases, with 12 bases left in between. The DNA of the CDR3 is TGTGCCAGCAGTTTATCCGCGACGGAGGCTTTCTTT. Translated, it gives CASSLSATEAFF.

This clone was counted once. This rearrangement joins TRBV6-5 to TRBJ2-5; TRBD1 might be the D (6 bases). Trimming removed 7 bases from V and 1 base from J, with 13 bases in between. This CDR3 is built from 14 residues. Germline CDR1 and CDR2: MNHEY and SVGAGI. The CDR3 reads CASTRGRAQETQYF. CDR3 nucleotide sequence: TGTGCCAGCACCAGGGGTAGGGCCCAAGAGACCCAGTACTTC.